This record looks at one T cell receptor beta chain sequence and its context. Assay used: immunoSEQ multiplex PCR; TCRdb lists only in-frame clones, some missing. The sample holds more than 55,000 clones, 89% seen once. The data stem from a study of T cell changes during pregnancy in multiple sclerosis. CDR1 and CDR2 (germline): SGHRS, YFSETQ. V lost 5 bases and J lost 5, with 22 bases in between. The CDR3 has 16 amino acids. The receptor was derived from a female donor with multiple sclerosis, enrolled in a pregnancy study. The starting material was peripheral blood, obtained after pregnancy. The chain couples TRBV5-1 to TRBJ1-1, with D unresolved. The CDR3 protein is CASRPLPLASRTEAFF. CDR3 bases: TGCGCCAGCAGGCCTCTCCCCCTGGCCTCGAGGACTGAAGCTTTCTTT.